This section outlines one T cell receptor beta chain sequence together with its context. Produced via immunoSEQ multiplex PCR; TCRdb's table is partial and in-frame only. Of tens of thousands of clones in the sample, 90% are singletons; the top ten hold 4% to 5%. The length of the CDR3 is 15 residues. Per the germline V gene, CDR1 is ENHRY and CDR2 is SYGVKD. V trimming: 3 bases; J trimming: 3 bases; junction bases outside the gene matches: 7. This sample stems from a study of technical replicates of blood from a handful of donors. Sequenced: PBMCs. This clonotype was obtained from a human donor in good health. Some clones in this sample may be carry-over from other donors' samples. The chain is built from TRBV10-3 and TRBJ1-2, with TRBD1 matching 7 bases. CDR3 amino acids: CAISDPETGHYGYTF. CDR3 nucleotides: TGTGCCATCAGTGATCCGGAGACAGGGCACTATGGCTACACCTTC.